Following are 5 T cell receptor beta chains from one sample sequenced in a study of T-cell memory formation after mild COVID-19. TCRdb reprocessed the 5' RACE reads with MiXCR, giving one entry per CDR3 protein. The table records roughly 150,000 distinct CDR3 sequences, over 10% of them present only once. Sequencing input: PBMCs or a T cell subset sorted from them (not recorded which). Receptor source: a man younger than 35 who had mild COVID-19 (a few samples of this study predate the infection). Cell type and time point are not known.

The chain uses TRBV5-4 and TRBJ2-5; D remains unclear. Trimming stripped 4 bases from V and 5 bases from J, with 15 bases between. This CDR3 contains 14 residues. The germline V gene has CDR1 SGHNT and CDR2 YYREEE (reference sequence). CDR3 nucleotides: TGTGCCAGCAGCCCACCAGGCGTCGCGGAGACCCAGTACTTC. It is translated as CASSPPGVAETQYF.

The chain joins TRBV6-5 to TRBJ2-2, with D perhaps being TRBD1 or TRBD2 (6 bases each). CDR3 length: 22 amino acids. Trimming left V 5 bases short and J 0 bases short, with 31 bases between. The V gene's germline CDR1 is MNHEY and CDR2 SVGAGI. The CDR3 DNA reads TGTGCCAGCAGTAGTTTACCCTGGGGGGCGCTCCAAAGGACCACGAACACCGGGGAGCTGTTTTTT. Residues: CASSSLPWGALQRTTNTGELFF.

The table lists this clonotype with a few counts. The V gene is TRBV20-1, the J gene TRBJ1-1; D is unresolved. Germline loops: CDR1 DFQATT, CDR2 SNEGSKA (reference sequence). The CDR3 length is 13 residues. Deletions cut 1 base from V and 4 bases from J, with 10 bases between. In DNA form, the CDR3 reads TGCAGTGCTAGAGGGCAGGCGGGCACTGAAGCTTTCTTT. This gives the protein CSARGQAGTEAFF.

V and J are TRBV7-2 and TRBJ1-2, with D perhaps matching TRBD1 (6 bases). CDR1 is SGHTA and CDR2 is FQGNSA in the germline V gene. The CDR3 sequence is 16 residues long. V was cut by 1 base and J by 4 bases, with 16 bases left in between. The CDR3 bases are TGTGCCAGCAGCTTAGGTCGGACAGAGGGCCTCTATGGCTACACCTTC. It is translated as CASSLGRTEGLYGYTF. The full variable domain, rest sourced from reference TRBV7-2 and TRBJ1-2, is GAGVSQSPSNKVTEKGKDVELRCDPISGHTALYWYRQSLGQGLEFLIYFQGNSAPDKSGLPSDRFSAERTGGSVSTLTIQRTQQEDSAVYLCASSLGRTEGLYGYTFGSGTRLTVV.

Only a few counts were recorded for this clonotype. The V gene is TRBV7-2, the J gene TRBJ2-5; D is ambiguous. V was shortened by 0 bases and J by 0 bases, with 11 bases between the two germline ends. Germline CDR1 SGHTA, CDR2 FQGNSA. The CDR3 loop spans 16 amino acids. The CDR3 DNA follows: TGTGCCAGCAGCTTAGCCCACTCCCTGTACCAAGAGACCCAGTACTTC. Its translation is CASSLAHSLYQETQYF.